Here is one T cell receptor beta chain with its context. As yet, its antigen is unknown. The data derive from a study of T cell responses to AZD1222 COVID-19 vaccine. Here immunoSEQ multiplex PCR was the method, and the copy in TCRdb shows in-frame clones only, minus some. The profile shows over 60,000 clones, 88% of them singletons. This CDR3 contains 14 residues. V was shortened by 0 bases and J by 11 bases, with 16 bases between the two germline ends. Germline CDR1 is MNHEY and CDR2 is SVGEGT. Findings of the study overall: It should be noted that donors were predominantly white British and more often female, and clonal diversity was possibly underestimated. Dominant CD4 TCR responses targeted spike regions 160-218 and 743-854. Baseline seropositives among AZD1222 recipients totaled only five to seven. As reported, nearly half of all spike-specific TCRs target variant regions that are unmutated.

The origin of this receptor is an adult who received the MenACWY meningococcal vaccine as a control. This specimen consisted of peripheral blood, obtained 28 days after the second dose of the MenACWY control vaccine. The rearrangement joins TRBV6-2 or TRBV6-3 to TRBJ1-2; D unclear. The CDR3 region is CASSYSGRTTGYTF. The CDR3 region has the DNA TGTGCCAGCAGTTACTCCGGACGTACCACGGGGTACACCTTC.